This TCR beta chain was found in a study of CD8 T cells in Susac syndrome. The V gene's germline CDR1 is SGHRS and CDR2 YFSETQ. Trimming stripped 5 bases from V and 3 bases from J, with 12 bases between. The CDR3 length is 13 residues. The authors sequenced TCR beta from blood CD8+ and CD4+ T cells. The study used healthy donors as controls matched for age and sex. Reverse transcription of roughly 0.5 to 1 ug RNA used random hexamers. Amplification of TCR beta CDR3 by immunoSEQ multiplex PCR spanned 54 Vbeta and 13 Jbeta. One entry per CDR3 protein results from TCRdb running MiXCR on the immunoSEQ multiplex PCR reads. The sample has roughly 110,000 distinct CDR3 sequences; 92% are singletons. The study, taken as a whole, reports: Individuals included in the TCR sequencing and HLA analysis were acknowledged by the study to be relatively few in number.

With respect to this clonotype: What it recognizes is unknown.

The chain recombines TRBV5-1 with TRBJ2-7; D is uncertain. The sequenced sample consisted of CD4+ T cells from PBMCs. The source is a human donor in good health. CDR3 DNA sequence: TGCGCCAGCAGGCGAGAGCAAGACTACGAGCAGTACTTC. The encoded protein is CASRREQDYEQYF. Full variable domain (remainder filled in from reference TRBV5-1 and TRBJ2-7): KAGVTQTPRYLIKTRGQQVTLSCSPISGHRSVSWYQQTPGQGLQFLFEYFSETQRNKGNFPGRFSGRQFSNSRSEMNVSTLELGDSALYLCASRREQDYEQYFGPGTRLTVT.